This TCR beta chain was sequenced in a study of cytomegalovirus exposure and HLA in healthy donors. Study results and limitations: When a later analysis was performed, an Asian-associated ancestry cluster reportedly had fewer N-insertions than the roughly 640-donor mean. Earlier results showed most TCR beta V segments being productive about 87% or about 30% of the time.

This CDR3 is 14 amino acids long. V was pared by 2 bases and J by 1 base, with 8 bases between. Per germline, CDR1 MNHEY and CDR2 SVGAGI. With regard to this clone: Its matching antigen is unknown.

Primers for the PCR totalled 60 Vbeta and 13 Jbeta. Clones were read by immunoSEQ multiplex PCR, and TCRdb kept only the in-frame ones, dropping some. Here the sample spans 150,000 to 200,000 clones, 75% to 90% being singletons. Sequenced sample: PBMCs. The chain employs TRBV6-5 and TRBJ1-1; D may be TRBD1 (5 bases). The sequence derives from a man aged 45 to 65 in good health and CMV-seronegative. The CDR3 DNA follows: TGTGCCAGCAGTTACGGGGGGGGGAACACTGAAGCTTTCTTT. This translates into CASSYGGGNTEAFF.